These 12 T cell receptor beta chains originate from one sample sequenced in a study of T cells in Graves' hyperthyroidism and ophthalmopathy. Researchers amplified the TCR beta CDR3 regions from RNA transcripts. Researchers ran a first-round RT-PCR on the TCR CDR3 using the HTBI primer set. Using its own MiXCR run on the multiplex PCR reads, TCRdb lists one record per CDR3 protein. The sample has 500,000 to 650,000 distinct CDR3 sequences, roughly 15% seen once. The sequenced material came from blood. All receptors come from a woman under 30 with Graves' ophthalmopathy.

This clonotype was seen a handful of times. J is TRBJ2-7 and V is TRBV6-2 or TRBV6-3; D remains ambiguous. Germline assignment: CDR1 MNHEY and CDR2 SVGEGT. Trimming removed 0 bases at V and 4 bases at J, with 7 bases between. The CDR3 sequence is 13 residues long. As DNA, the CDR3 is TGTGCCAGCAGTTACTCCCGTACGTACGAGCAGTACTTC. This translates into CASSYSRTYEQYF.

CDR3 loop: CASSDGYRVGSYNEQFF. The DNA for the CDR3 is TGTGCCAGCAGTGACGGGTACAGGGTTGGCTCCTACAATGAGCAGTTCTTC. The rearrangement joins TRBV6-4 to TRBJ2-1; D might be TRBD1 (6 bases). Germline lookup yields CDR1 MRHNA and CDR2 SNTAGT. The CDR3 sequence is 17 residues long. Trimming stripped 2 bases from V and 0 bases from J, with 14 bases between.

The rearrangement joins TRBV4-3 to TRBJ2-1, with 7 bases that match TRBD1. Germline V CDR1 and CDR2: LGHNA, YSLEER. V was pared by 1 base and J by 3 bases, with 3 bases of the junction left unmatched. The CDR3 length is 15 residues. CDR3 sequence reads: CASSQVAGGYNEQFF. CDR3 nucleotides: TGCGCCAGCAGCCAAGTGGCAGGGGGCTACAATGAGCAGTTCTTC.

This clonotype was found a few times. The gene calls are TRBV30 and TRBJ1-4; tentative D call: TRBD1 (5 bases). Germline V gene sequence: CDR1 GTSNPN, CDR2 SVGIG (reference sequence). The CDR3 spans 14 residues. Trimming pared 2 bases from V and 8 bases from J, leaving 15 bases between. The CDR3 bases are TGTGCCTGGAGTAGTGGGAGAAAGGGGGAAAAACTGTTTTTT. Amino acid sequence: CAWSSGRKGEKLFF.

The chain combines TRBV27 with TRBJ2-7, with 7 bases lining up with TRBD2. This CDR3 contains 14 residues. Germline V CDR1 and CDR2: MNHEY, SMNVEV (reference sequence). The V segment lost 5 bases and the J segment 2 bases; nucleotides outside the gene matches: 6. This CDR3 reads CASSQAGLPYEQYF. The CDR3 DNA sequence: TGTGCCAGCAGTCAAGCGGGACTTCCCTACGAGCAGTACTTC.

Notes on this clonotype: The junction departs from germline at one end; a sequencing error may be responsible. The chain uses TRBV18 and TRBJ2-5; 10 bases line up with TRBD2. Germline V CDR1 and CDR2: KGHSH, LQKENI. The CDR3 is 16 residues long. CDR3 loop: CASSPQASGGQETQHF. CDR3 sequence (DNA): TGTGCCAGCTCACCACAGGCTAGCGGGGGCCAAGAGACCCAGCACTTC.

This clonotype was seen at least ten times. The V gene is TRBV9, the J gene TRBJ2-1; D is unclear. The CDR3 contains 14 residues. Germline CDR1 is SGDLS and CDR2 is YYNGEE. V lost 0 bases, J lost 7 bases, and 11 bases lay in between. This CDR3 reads CASSVGTGWNEQFF. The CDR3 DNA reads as TGTGCCAGCAGCGTAGGAACGGGTTGGAATGAGCAGTTCTTC.

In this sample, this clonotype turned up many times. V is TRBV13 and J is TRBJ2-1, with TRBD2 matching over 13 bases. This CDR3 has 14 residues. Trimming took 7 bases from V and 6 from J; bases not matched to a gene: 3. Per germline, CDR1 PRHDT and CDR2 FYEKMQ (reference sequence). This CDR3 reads CASTTSGGVNEQFF. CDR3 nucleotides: TGTGCCAGCACAACTAGCGGGGGGGTCAATGAGCAGTTCTTC.

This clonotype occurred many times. CDR3: CASSLVRGSYEQYF. The CDR3 nucleotides read TGTGCCAGCAGCTTAGTCAGGGGCTCCTACGAGCAGTACTTC. This chain connects TRBV7-2 to TRBJ2-7; maybe TRBD1 (6 bases). Trimming cost V 1 base and J 0 bases, with 7 bases left between them. The CDR3 length is 14 residues. Germline CDR1 is SGHTA and CDR2 is FQGNSA.

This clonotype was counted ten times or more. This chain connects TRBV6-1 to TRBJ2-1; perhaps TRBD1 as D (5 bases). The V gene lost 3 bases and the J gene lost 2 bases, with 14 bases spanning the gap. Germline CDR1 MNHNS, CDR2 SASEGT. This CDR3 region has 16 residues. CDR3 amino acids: CASSEVKGIPYNEQFF. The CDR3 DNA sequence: TGTGCCAGCAGTGAGGTCAAGGGGATTCCCTACAATGAGCAGTTCTTC.

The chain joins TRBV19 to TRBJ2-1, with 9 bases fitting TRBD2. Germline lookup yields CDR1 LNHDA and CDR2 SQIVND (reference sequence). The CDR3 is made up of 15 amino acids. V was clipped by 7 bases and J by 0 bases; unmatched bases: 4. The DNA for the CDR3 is TGTGCCAGTATCCTTAGCGGGAGCTCCTACAATGAGCAGTTCTTC. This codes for CASILSGSSYNEQFF.

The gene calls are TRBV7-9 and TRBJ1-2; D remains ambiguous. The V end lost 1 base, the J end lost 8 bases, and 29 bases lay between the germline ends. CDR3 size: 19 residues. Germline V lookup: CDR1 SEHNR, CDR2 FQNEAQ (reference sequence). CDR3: CASSLVLLSDTAHRWGYTF. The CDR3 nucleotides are TGTGCCAGCAGCTTAGTTTTGCTGAGCGATACAGCCCACCGGTGGGGCTACACCTTC.